A single sample gave rise to the 30 T cell receptor beta chains below, sequenced in a study of regulatory T cells in long-lasting Graves disease. For TCR beta, libraries came from iRepertoire HTBI primers and Arm-PCR of CDR3 regions. MiXCR was run by TCRdb on the multiplex PCR reads, yielding one entry per CDR3 protein. The sample holds about 340,000 distinct CDR3 sequences; 15% to 20% are singletons and the top ten take 25% to 35%. Stated time point: persistent/refractory GD, antithyroid drugs over 5 years with positive TRAb. Extracted PBMC RNA gave rise to the TCR library. Sequences were derived from peripheral blood mononuclear cells (PBMCs), sampled when the disease was refractory, from a patient treated with antithyroid drugs. These receptors were collected from a female donor with Graves disease.

This clonotype was seen repeatedly, ten times or more. The chain is built from TRBV6-2 or TRBV6-3 and TRBJ1-1; perhaps TRBD1 as D (6 bases). Germline loops: CDR1 MNHEY, CDR2 SVGEGT. The CDR3 loop spans 14 amino acids. Deletions cut 5 bases from V and 11 bases from J, with 21 bases between. The chain's CDR3 is CASSPQTGIGTAFF. CDR3 nucleotides: TGTGCCAGCAGTCCACAGACAGGAATAGGTACGGCTTTCTTT.

The sample holds a few counts of this clonotype. The chain recombines TRBV19 with TRBJ2-5, with D hard to call. Germline CDR1 LNHDA, CDR2 SQIVND (reference sequence). The V and J ends lost 3 bases and 2 bases respectively, with 10 bases between them. The CDR3 runs 14 residues. This CDR3 is CASSIGIVQETQYF. Written as DNA, the CDR3 is TGTGCCAGTAGTATTGGAATCGTACAAGAGACCCAGTACTTC.

Many counts were recorded for this clonotype. The chain joins TRBV30 to TRBJ1-1; weak D call: TRBD1 (5 bases). This CDR3 spans 15 amino acids. V lost 3 bases and J lost 0, with 14 bases in between. Germline V lookup: CDR1 GTSNPN, CDR2 SVGIG (reference sequence). CDR3 in amino acids: CAWSRSGTLNTEAFF. The CDR3 coding sequence is TGTGCCTGGAGCCGCTCCGGGACCCTGAACACTGAAGCTTTCTTT.

This clonotype was seen many times. The J gene is TRBJ1-5, the V gene TRBV7-8; no clear D. Trimming removed 2 bases at V and 6 bases at J, with 14 bases between. There are 15 residues in the CDR3. Germline assignment: CDR1 SGHVS and CDR2 FQNEAQ. The CDR3 DNA follows: TGTGCCAGCAGCTTAATATTTCGGAGAGGTCAGCCCCAGCATTTT. Translating gives CASSLIFRRGQPQHF. Full variable domain (rest looked up from reference TRBV7-8 and TRBJ1-5): GAGVSQSPRYKVAKRGQDVALRCDPISGHVSLFWYQQALGQGPEFLTYFQNEAQLDKSGLPSDRFFAERPEGSVSTLKIQRTQQEDSAVYLCASSLIFRRGQPQHFGDGTRLSIL.

This clonotype was counted ten times or more. J is TRBJ2-7 and V is TRBV30; weak D call: TRBD1 (6 bases). The CDR3 runs to 14 residues. Trimming removed 5 bases from V and 2 bases from J, with 16 bases in between. The V gene's germline CDR1 is GTSNPN and CDR2 SVGIG (reference sequence). CDR3 sequence: CAWEPPGQAYEQYF. DNA for the CDR3: TGTGCCTGGGAACCTCCGGGACAAGCCTACGAGCAGTACTTC.

This clonotype was seen only a few times. V is TRBV12-3 or TRBV12-4 and J is TRBJ2-1, with D possibly being TRBD1 (5 bases). Trimming stripped 3 bases from V and 8 bases from J, with 8 bases between. There are 12 residues in the CDR3. The CDR3 protein is CASSFSRDEQFF. The DNA of the CDR3 is TGTGCCAGCAGTTTTAGCAGGGATGAGCAGTTCTTC.

The chain combines TRBV19 with TRBJ1-2; 9 positions match TRBD1. The CDR3 is 15 amino acids. Per the germline V gene, CDR1 is LNHDA and CDR2 is SQIVND (reference sequence). Losses at the gene ends were 6 bases for V and 3 bases for J; bases not matched to a gene: 8. In nucleotides, the CDR3 is TGTGCCAGTAGGATCACAGGGGGCGCAGACTATGGCTACACCTTC. This codes for CASRITGGADYGYTF. Looking up the rest from reference TRBV19 and TRBJ1-2 gives the full variable domain: DGGITQSPKYLFRKEGQNVTLSCEQNLNHDAMYWYRQDPGQGLRLIYYSQIVNDFQKGDIAEGYSVSREKKESFPLTVTSAQKNPTAFYLCASRITGGADYGYTFGSGTRLTVV.

This clonotype was observed at least ten times. The chain couples TRBV28 to TRBJ1-5; D is unresolved. The CDR3 is 13 residues long. V was cut by 5 bases and J by 9 bases, with 14 bases left in between. Looked up from germline, CDR1 is MDHEN and CDR2 is SYDVKM. The CDR3 sequence: CASSPPGRPPQHF. DNA of the CDR3: TGTGCCAGCAGTCCCCCCGGGAGACCGCCCCAGCATTTT.

This clonotype was counted ten times or more. This chain uses TRBV12-3 or TRBV12-4 with TRBJ2-5; D ambiguous. V was clipped by 5 bases and J by 7 bases, with 8 bases between them. This CDR3 has 11 amino acids. The CDR3 protein is CASSNLLTQYF. CDR3 bases: TGTGCCAGCAGTAACCTACTGACCCAGTACTTC.

This clonotype turned up a few times. The chain recombines TRBV20-1 with TRBJ1-2; possibly TRBD1 for D (5 bases). The CDR3 is 16 amino acids. In germline, CDR1 is DFQATT, CDR2 SNEGSKA (reference sequence). V lost 7 bases to trimming and J lost 0 bases, with 21 bases between them. The CDR3 reads CSVRIKQAGTNYGYTF. CDR3 DNA sequence: TGCAGTGTGCGAATTAAACAGGCCGGAACTAACTATGGCTACACCTTC.

The rearrangement links TRBV4-3 to TRBJ1-2; TRBD1 might be the D (5 bases). This CDR3 spans 15 amino acids. V lost 0 bases and J 3 bases, leaving 11 bases between the germline ends. Per germline, CDR1 LGHNA and CDR2 YSLEER. The CDR3 region has the DNA TGCGCCAGCAGCCAAGATGGGGGGATCGACTATGGCTACACCTTC. This gives the protein CASSQDGGIDYGYTF.

In this sample, this clonotype turned up a few times. The CDR3 coding sequence is TGTGCCATCAGGATCGACAGGGGGAGAGACAATGAGCAGTTCTTC. Its protein product is CAIRIDRGRDNEQFF. The chain employs TRBV10-3 and TRBJ2-1; TRBD1 matches at 9 bases. With 6 bases clipped from V and 5 bases from J, the junction kept 8 bases outside the gene matches. Looked up from germline, CDR1 is ENHRY and CDR2 is SYGVKD. The CDR3 covers 15 residues.

The genes are TRBV11-2 and TRBJ2-2; tentative D call: TRBD2 (6 bases). Germline V CDR1 and CDR2: SGHAT, FQNNGV. This CDR3 has 13 residues. Trimming shortened V by 3 bases and J by 6 bases, and 8 bases separated the two germline ends. CDR3 in DNA: TGTGCCAGCAGCTTTTCGGGGGCCGGGGAGCTGTTTTTT. Amino acid sequence: CASSFSGAGELFF. Looking up the rest from reference TRBV11-2 and TRBJ2-2 gives the full variable domain: EAGVAQSPRYKIIEKRQSVAFWCNPISGHATLYWYQQILGQGPKLLIQFQNNGVVDDSQLPKDRFSAERLKGVDSTLKIQPAKLEDSAVYLCASSFSGAGELFFGEGSRLTVL.

The sample holds many counts of this clonotype. V gene TRBV6-1 combines with J gene TRBJ1-2; 10 positions agree with TRBD1. Trimming cost V 5 bases and J 6 bases; bases outside gene matches: 12. The CDR3 contains 16 residues. Germline CDR1 and CDR2: MNHNS and SASEGT. The CDR3 DNA reads as TGTGCCAGCAGTCCCCTCGGACAGGGGGTTTTCAATGGCTACACCTTC. Translation gives CASSPLGQGVFNGYTF.

The chain has TRBV19 and TRBJ2-6; 8 nucleotides agree with TRBD2. This CDR3 comprises 16 residues. Trimming removed 5 bases from V and 2 bases from J; junction bases left unmatched: 5. Germline V gene data show CDR1 as LNHDA and CDR2 as SQIVND (reference sequence). The CDR3 nucleotides read TGTGCCAGTAGTCGGGGGGGGGGGCCTGGGGCCAACGTCCTGACTTTC. The encoded protein is CASSRGGGPGANVLTF.

This clonotype was observed at least ten times. J is TRBJ2-7 and V is TRBV29-1; D is possibly TRBD1 (5 bases). V was pared by 1 base and J by 4 bases, with 14 bases between. This CDR3 region has 14 residues. CDR1 is SQVTM and CDR2 is ANQGSEA in the germline V gene. This CDR3 is CSVEGGNEVYEQYF. The CDR3 DNA reads as TGCAGCGTTGAAGGGGGCAACGAGGTTTACGAGCAGTACTTC.

Concerning this clonotype: The junction and the germline gene differ at one end; a read error may be behind it. The CDR3 region is CASSQVADASYERYF. As DNA, the CDR3 is TGTGCCAGCAGCCAAGTGGCGGACGCTTCCTACGAGCGGTACTTC. This chain connects TRBV14 to TRBJ2-7, with D unclear. CDR1 is SGHDN and CDR2 is FVKESK in the germline V gene. This CDR3 comprises 15 residues.

The sample holds many counts of this clonotype. CDR3 DNA: TGCAGTGCTCCGACTCCCTTTTGGGGCTACACCTTC. The encoded protein is CSAPTPFWGYTF. This chain uses TRBV20-1 with TRBJ1-2; D is ambiguous. V was cut by 5 bases and J by 8 bases, with 15 bases left in between. Looked up from germline, CDR1 is DFQATT and CDR2 is SNEGSKA (reference sequence). The CDR3 length is 12 residues.

This clonotype was detected many times. V usage is TRBV5-5 and J usage is TRBJ2-7, with D possibly TRBD2 on 6 matching bases. The germline V gene has CDR1 SGHKS and CDR2 YYEKEE (reference sequence). The CDR3 totals 12 residues. With 4 bases removed from V and 3 bases from J, the gap between germline ends came to 8 bases. The CDR3 sequence: CASSGGLYEQYF. The CDR3 DNA reads as TGTGCCAGCAGCGGGGGACTCTACGAGCAGTACTTC.

This clonotype was detected ten times or more. The chain joins TRBV28 to TRBJ2-5; no clear D. The CDR3 loop spans 13 amino acids. The germline V gene encodes CDR1 MDHEN and CDR2 SYDVKM. V shed 4 bases and J shed 3 bases, with 9 bases lying between them. The CDR3 spells CASSSLREETQYF. The CDR3 DNA reads TGTGCCAGCAGTTCTCTACGGGAAGAGACCCAGTACTTC. Full variable domain (missing parts from reference TRBV28 and TRBJ2-5): DVKVTQSSRYLVKRTGEKVFLECVQDMDHENMFWYRQDPGLGLRLIYFSYDVKMKEKGDIPEGYSVSREKKERFSLILESASTNQTSMYLCASSSLREETQYFGPGTRLLVL.

This clonotype was picked up a small number of times. V usage is TRBV6-1 and J usage is TRBJ1-5; D possibly corresponds to TRBD1 (5 bases). The CDR3 has 15 residues. Looked up from germline, CDR1 is MNHNS and CDR2 is SASEGT. Trimming pared 6 bases from V and 2 bases from J, leaving 14 bases between. The CDR3 region is CASRPQGGRNQPQHF. The CDR3 DNA follows: TGTGCCAGCAGGCCCCAGGGAGGTCGCAATCAGCCCCAGCATTTT.

The sample holds many counts of this clonotype. V is TRBV9 and J is TRBJ1-1, with D unclear. CDR3 size: 13 residues. Trimming took 0 bases from V and 7 from J, leaving 10 bases between them. The V gene's germline CDR1 is SGDLS and CDR2 YYNGEE. The CDR3 here is CASSVGMVGEAFF. The CDR3, as DNA: TGTGCCAGCAGCGTAGGCATGGTCGGTGAAGCTTTCTTT. Supplemented by reference TRBV9 and TRBJ1-1, the full variable domain reads DSGVTQTPKHLITATGQRVTLRCSPRSGDLSVYWYQQSLDQGLQFLIQYYNGEERAKGNILERFSAQQFPDLHSELNLSSLELGDSALYFCASSVGMVGEAFFGQGTRLTVV.

The chain links TRBV5-1 to TRBJ2-2, with 9 bases aligning to TRBD1. The CDR3 is made up of 16 amino acids. Germline V lookup: CDR1 SGHRS, CDR2 YFSETQ. Trimming cost V 3 bases and J 7 bases; bases outside gene matches: 10. CDR3 protein: CASSSRDRVQGGELFF. The CDR3 nucleotides read TGCGCCAGCAGCTCCCGGGACAGGGTACAAGGCGGGGAGCTGTTTTTT.

The V gene is TRBV29-1, the J gene TRBJ1-4, with a tentative D call TRBD1 (5 bases). The germline V gene encodes CDR1 SQVTM and CDR2 ANQGSEA. V lost 0 bases and J lost 7, with 15 bases in between. This CDR3 is 15 amino acids long. The CDR3 reads CSVEEAGPGVEKLFF. The DNA for the CDR3 is TGCAGCGTTGAAGAAGCGGGACCTGGGGTTGAAAAACTGTTTTTT.

The rearrangement joins TRBV7-9 to TRBJ1-2; possible D gene TRBD1, 5 bases. The V end was cut by 1 base, the J end by 7 bases, with 16 bases between. This CDR3 is built from 15 residues. Germline CDR1 SEHNR, CDR2 FQNEAQ (reference sequence). The CDR3 spells CASSLEGTSVFGYTF. The CDR3 DNA follows: TGTGCCAGCAGCTTAGAGGGGACCTCCGTATTTGGCTACACCTTC.

This clonotype has at least ten counts. The chain carries TRBV6-5 and TRBJ2-6; no definite D call. Germline-derived CDR1 and CDR2 are MNHEY and SVGAGI. The V end was cut by 2 bases, the J end by 2 bases, with 10 bases between. The CDR3 spans 16 residues. Written as DNA, the CDR3 is TGTGCCAGCAGTTACGGCGCAGGAGCTGGGGCCAACGTCCTGACTTTC. Translating it yields CASSYGAGAGANVLTF.

The V and J genes are TRBV7-9 and TRBJ2-2; D is unresolved. V dropped 0 bases and J dropped 3 bases, with 8 bases sitting between them. The V gene's germline CDR1 is SEHNR and CDR2 FQNEAQ (reference sequence). The length of the CDR3 is 15 residues. The CDR3 loop reads CASSLALGDTGELFF. CDR3 in DNA: TGTGCCAGCAGCTTAGCCCTGGGCGACACCGGGGAGCTGTTTTTT.

V and J are TRBV24-1 and TRBJ2-5; 7 positions match TRBD2. CDR1 and CDR2 from the germline V gene are KGHDR and SFDVKD. After removal of 4 bases from V and 1 base from J, the junction contained 2 bases not matched to a gene. The CDR3 contains 14 residues. For the CDR3, the DNA is TGTGCCACCAGTGAAGGCGGGGGCCAAGAGACCCAGTACTTC. Protein sequence: CATSEGGGQETQYF.

In this sample, this clonotype turned up many times. The rearrangement links TRBV12-3 or TRBV12-4 to TRBJ1-2; D ambiguous. CDR3 size: 16 residues. Trimming pared 6 bases from V and 8 bases from J, leaving 25 bases between. For the CDR3, the DNA is TGTGCCAGCAGCCCGAAGGACGTCGGAATTCTATGGGGCTACACCTTC. Translating it yields CASSPKDVGILWGYTF.

This clonotype appeared many times. The chain has TRBV6-5 and TRBJ1-1; D possibly corresponds to TRBD1 (5 bases). This CDR3 has 15 residues. The V and J ends lost 2 bases and 0 bases respectively, with 10 bases between them. Germline CDR1 reads MNHEY; CDR2 reads SVGAGI. The CDR3 DNA follows: TGTGCCAGCAGTTACGTCCCAGGGCTGAACACTGAAGCTTTCTTT. This codes for CASSYVPGLNTEAFF.